This paragraph reports one T cell receptor (beta chain). As yet, its antigen is unknown. Researchers amplified the TCR beta CDR3 regions from RNA transcripts. HTBI primers were employed in a first-round RT-PCR of the TCR CDR3. TCRdb recomputed calls from the multiplex PCR reads with MiXCR, one row per CDR3 protein. The sample contains hundreds of thousands of distinct CDR3 sequences, more than 45% of which appear only once. Investigators excluded patients with uncontrolled infection, other autoimmune disease, pregnancy or lactation. This specimen belongs to a study of T cells in Graves' hyperthyroidism and ophthalmopathy. Study conclusions and caveats: In simple terms, a model built on 13 V-J features told ophthalmopathy apart from stable hyperthyroidism. Most thyroid clonotypes expanded above 0.001 were also detected in blood.

This CDR3 comprises 14 residues. Germline CDR1 and CDR2: DFQATT and SNEGSKA (reference sequence). V lost 6 bases to trimming and J lost 0 bases, with 14 bases between them. This clonotype was sampled from a woman under 30 with Graves' hyperthyroidism. Sequencing was done on a sample of peripheral blood or thyroid tissue (not recorded which). This rearrangement joins TRBV20-1 to TRBJ2-5, with TRBD1 as a possible D gene (6 bases). CDR3 loop: CSAADRPYQETQYF. As DNA, the CDR3 is TGCAGTGCGGCGGACAGACCGTACCAAGAGACCCAGTACTTC.